One sample yielded the 29 T cell receptor beta chains listed below, sequenced in a study of blood T cell repertoires in COVID-19 (dated by TCRdb to the early 2020s). Receptor libraries were prepared by the immunoSEQ multiplex PCR assay. What TCRdb holds here is the immuneACCESS table cut down to in-frame rearrangements. Part of the clones is not present; checked against another copy, under half of the missing clones reflect an unresolved V gene, and the others are unexplained. This sample holds 70,000 to 95,000 clones; 75% to 90% were observed only once. The biggest ten clones account for around 6.1% of the sample. Sequencing used peripheral blood. The receptors were sampled from a middle-aged man with active COVID-19.

The chain links TRBV4-1 to TRBJ2-5; 7 nucleotides align to TRBD2. The CDR3 has 16 residues. The germline V gene encodes CDR1 MGHRA and CDR2 YSYEKL. V was clipped by 4 bases and J by 4 bases; unmatched bases: 12. As DNA, the CDR3 is TGCGCCAGCAGCCGGATGCCCCCGACTAGCAGAGAGACCCAGTACTTC. This translates into CASSRMPPTSRETQYF.

The chain couples TRBV9 to TRBJ1-5; weak D call: TRBD1 (6 bases). Germline V gives CDR1 SGDLS, CDR2 YYNGEE. Trimming left V 0 bases short and J 1 base short, with 11 bases between. The CDR3 sequence is 16 residues long. The CDR3 loop reads CASSVGGGQSNQPQHF. The CDR3 DNA reads TGTGCCAGCAGCGTAGGGGGGGGGCAGAGCAATCAGCCCCAGCATTTT.

The CDR3: CASSRRRGFIDTQYF. CDR3 nucleotides: TGTGCCAGCAGCAGGCGCAGGGGTTTCATAGATACGCAGTATTTT. The V and J genes are TRBV11-2 and TRBJ2-3, with D maybe TRBD1 (6 bases). V was cut by 5 bases and J by 5 bases, with 17 bases left in between. This CDR3 spans 15 amino acids. Germline V gene sequence: CDR1 SGHAT, CDR2 FQNNGV.

The gene calls are TRBV10-3 and TRBJ1-2; D remains ambiguous. Germline V lookup: CDR1 ENHRY, CDR2 SYGVKD. The CDR3 loop spans 13 amino acids. Trimming shortened V by 6 bases and J by 2 bases, and 10 bases separated the two germline ends. The CDR3: CAISEDLNYGYTF. The CDR3 nucleotides read TGTGCCATCAGCGAGGACTTAAACTATGGCTACACCTTC.

This clone was picked up one time. The chain employs TRBV6-5 and TRBJ1-5; D may be TRBD1 (6 bases). Deletions cut 8 bases from V and 3 bases from J, with 11 bases between. The CDR3 sequence is 13 residues long. Looked up from germline, CDR1 is MNHEY and CDR2 is SVGAGI. CDR3 loop: CASSGVINQPQHF. CDR3 nucleotides: TGTGCCAGCTCAGGGGTTATCAATCAGCCCCAGCATTTT.

The rearrangement uses TRBV7-2 and TRBJ2-2, with D possibly matching TRBD1 (6 bases). With 8 bases removed from V and 0 bases from J, the gap between germline ends came to 19 bases. Germline assignment: CDR1 SGHTA and CDR2 FQGNSA. This CDR3 region has 17 residues. Written as DNA, the CDR3 is TGTGCCAGCCTCCGGAGCCCCAGGGGAGCGAACACCGGGGAGCTGTTTTTT. This sequence encodes CASLRSPRGANTGELFF.

The chain recombines TRBV7-9 with TRBJ2-1, with TRBD1 matching 8 bases. From germline, CDR1 is SEHNR and CDR2 FQNEAQ (reference sequence). The CDR3 consists of 13 residues. The ends lost 1 base at V and 9 bases at J; junction bases unmatched: 2. In nucleotides, the CDR3 is TGTGCCAGCAGCTTAGAAACAGGGGGTGAGCAGTTCTTC. Its protein product is CASSLETGGEQFF.

The gene calls are TRBV19 and TRBJ1-5; 11 bases align to TRBD1. The trim removed 6 bases at V and 7 bases at J, leaving 8 bases unmatched. From germline, CDR1 is LNHDA and CDR2 SQIVND (reference sequence). This CDR3 is 15 amino acids long. CDR3 protein: CASSRDRGFQQPQHF. The CDR3 DNA sequence: TGTGCCAGTAGCAGGGACAGGGGGTTCCAGCAGCCCCAGCATTTT.

The rearrangement links TRBV11-2 to TRBJ2-7; D perhaps matches TRBD1 (6 bases). Trimming shortened V by 2 bases and J by 6 bases, and 17 bases separated the two germline ends. The CDR3 is 15 amino acids. Germline values: CDR1 SGHAT, CDR2 FQNNGV. In DNA, the CDR3 is TGTGCCAGCAGCTTAATTGGCACAGGGCAGACCGAGCAGTACTTC. Amino acids: CASSLIGTGQTEQYF.

V and J are TRBV7-2 and TRBJ2-7; TRBD1 matches at 8 bases. V was pared by 5 bases and J by 3 bases, with 9 bases of the junction left unmatched. In germline, CDR1 is SGHTA, CDR2 FQGNSA. CDR3 size: 15 residues. CDR3 coding DNA: TGTGCCAGCAGCGAACCCGACAGGGGCTACTACGAGCAGTACTTC. As protein: CASSEPDRGYYEQYF. Full variable domain (outside the CDR3, taken from reference TRBV7-2 and TRBJ2-7): GAGVSQSPSNKVTEKGKDVELRCDPISGHTALYWYRQSLGQGLEFLIYFQGNSAPDKSGLPSDRFSAERTGGSVSTLTIQRTQQEDSAVYLCASSEPDRGYYEQYFGPGTRLTVT.

The chain has TRBV6-5 and TRBJ2-4, with 11 positions matching TRBD2. The junction had 7 bases not matched to a gene; V was cut back by 6 bases and J by 6 bases. The germline gives CDR1 MNHEY, CDR2 SVGAGI. This CDR3 spans 15 amino acids. This CDR3 reads CASRPHTSGGNIQYF. The CDR3 DNA reads as TGTGCCAGCAGACCACACACTAGCGGGGGAAACATTCAGTACTTC.

The chain links TRBV19 to TRBJ1-4; TRBD1 is a possible D gene (5 bases). The V end was cut by 5 bases, the J end by 3 bases, with 13 bases between. The CDR3 consists of 15 residues. Germline assignment: CDR1 LNHDA and CDR2 SQIVND (reference sequence). The chain's CDR3 is CASSVQTVANEKLFF. CDR3 in DNA: TGTGCCAGTAGTGTACAGACAGTGGCTAATGAAAAACTGTTTTTT.

This clone was recorded once. J is TRBJ2-1 and V is TRBV18; 9 bases line up with TRBD1. The CDR3 has 14 residues. The V gene end was trimmed by 5 bases and the J gene end by 4 bases; junction bases not matched to a gene: 3. CDR1 and CDR2 (germline): KGHSH, LQKENI. The CDR3 DNA sequence: TGTGCCAGCTCAGTACAGGGGGCATACAATGAGCAGTTCTTC. Translation: CASSVQGAYNEQFF. Combining the CDR3 with reference TRBV18 and TRBJ2-1 gives the whole variable domain NAGVMQNPRHLVRRRGQEARLRCSPMKGHSHVYWYRQLPEEGLKFMVYLQKENIIDESGMPKERFSAEFPKEGPSILRIQQVVRGDSAAYFCASSVQGAYNEQFFGPGTRLTVL.

The chain uses TRBV7-3 and TRBJ2-3, with 10 bases aligning to TRBD2. Germline V gene lookup returns CDR1 SGHTA and CDR2 FQGTGA. V gave up 6 bases and J gave up 7 bases; unmatched junction bases: 1. The CDR3 covers 12 residues. Here the CDR3 DNA reads TGTGCCAGCAGTAGCGGGAGGAATACGCAGTATTTT. Residues: CASSSGRNTQYF.

This rearrangement joins TRBV5-1 to TRBJ2-5; 8 bases match TRBD2. V lost 0 bases and J lost 3; bases outside the gene matches: 4. In germline, CDR1 is SGHRS, CDR2 YFSETQ. The CDR3 is made up of 15 amino acids. For the CDR3, the DNA is TGCGCCAGCAGCTTGGCCGGGACTAGGGAAGAGACCCAGTACTTC. This translates into CASSLAGTREETQYF.

CDR3 DNA sequence: TGTGCCAGCAGTCAGGACAGGGGATCTAATGAAAAACTGTTTTTT. Protein: CASSQDRGSNEKLFF. The chain links TRBV9 to TRBJ1-4, with 9 positions matching TRBD1. V was pared by 5 bases and J by 3 bases, with 5 bases of the junction left unmatched. The germline gives CDR1 SGDLS, CDR2 YYNGEE. The length of the CDR3 is 15 residues.

V and J are TRBV7-2 and TRBJ2-1; 7 positions match TRBD1. From germline, CDR1 is SGHTA and CDR2 FQGNSA. There are 16 residues in the CDR3. The trim removed 4 bases at V and 7 bases at J, leaving 13 bases unmatched. CDR3 nucleotides: TGTGCCAGCAGCTCAACCTTGGGACAGCGGCTGAATGAGCAGTTCTTC. This sequence encodes CASSSTLGQRLNEQFF.

The chain recombines TRBV7-2 with TRBJ2-3; TRBD2 is a possible D gene (7 bases). This CDR3 has 18 amino acids. The germline V gene has CDR1 SGHTA and CDR2 FQGNSA. V lost 5 bases and J 2 bases, leaving 23 bases between the germline ends. The DNA of the CDR3 is TGTGCCAGCAGCCCAAGGGGGGACTACAACCCAATCACAGATACGCAGTATTTT. It encodes CASSPRGDYNPITDTQYF. The full variable domain, in which reference TRBV7-2 and TRBJ2-3 provide the parts outside the CDR3, is GAGVSQSPSNKVTEKGKDVELRCDPISGHTALYWYRQSLGQGLEFLIYFQGNSAPDKSGLPSDRFSAERTGGSVSTLTIQRTQQEDSAVYLCASSPRGDYNPITDTQYFGPGTRLTVL.

This sequence joins TRBV7-2 and TRBJ2-7; TRBD2 matches 13 bases. With V trimmed by 5 bases and J by 0 bases, 1 base remained unmatched. Germline CDR1 is SGHTA and CDR2 is FQGNSA. This CDR3 contains 15 residues. CDR3 coding DNA: TGTGCCAGCAGCAGGACTAGCGGGAGCTCCTACGAGCAGTACTTC. It translates to CASSRTSGSSYEQYF.

This chain links TRBV27 with TRBJ1-1; D ambiguous. This CDR3 region has 13 residues. Germline V gene lookup returns CDR1 MNHEY and CDR2 SMNVEV (reference sequence). V dropped 2 bases and J dropped 1 base, with 5 bases sitting between them. The CDR3 DNA reads TGTGCCAGCAGTTTAAGTAGGAACACTGAAGCTTTCTTT. This encodes CASSLSRNTEAFF.

The chain is built from TRBV24-1 and TRBJ2-1, with 8 positions matching TRBD2. The junction had 6 bases not matched to a gene; V was cut back by 9 bases and J by 3 bases. Looked up from germline, CDR1 is KGHDR and CDR2 is SFDVKD. This CDR3 is built from 14 residues. CDR3 loop: CATERRGVYNEQFF. The CDR3 DNA is TGTGCCACCGAGAGGCGGGGGGTCTACAATGAGCAGTTCTTC.

The rearrangement links TRBV30 to TRBJ2-3; 7 nucleotides agree with TRBD2. This CDR3 is 15 amino acids long. V lost 8 bases, J lost 0 bases, and 11 bases stayed unmatched. Germline V gene sequence: CDR1 GTSNPN, CDR2 SVGIG (reference sequence). This CDR3 is CAAHRTGGSTDTQYF. CDR3 in DNA: TGTGCCGCACATCGCACCGGGGGGAGCACAGATACGCAGTATTTT. The variable domain in full, with the rest retrieved from reference TRBV30 and TRBJ2-3, is SQTIHQWPATLVQPVGSPLSLECTVEGTSNPNLYWYRQAAGRGLQLLFYSVGIGQISSEVPQNLSASRPQDRQFILSSKKLLLSDSGFYLCAAHRTGGSTDTQYFGPGTRLTVL.

The CDR3 DNA reads as TGTGCCAGCAGCCAAGGGGACACACGGGAGACCCAGTACTTC. It translates to CASSQGDTRETQYF. The chain is built from TRBV3-1 (or the pseudogene TRBV3-2) and TRBJ2-5; perhaps TRBD1 as D (6 bases). This CDR3 is 14 amino acids long. The V gene lost 1 base and the J gene lost 5 bases, with 11 bases spanning the gap. CDR1 is LGHDT and CDR2 is YNNKEL in the germline V gene (reference sequence).

This sequence joins TRBV7-2 and TRBJ1-4; a possible D gene is TRBD1 (6 bases). Deletions cut 5 bases from V and 4 bases from J, with 14 bases between. CDR3 length: 15 amino acids. CDR1 and CDR2 (germline): SGHTA, FQGNSA. CDR3 residues: CASSPRGAYNEKLFF. As DNA, the CDR3 is TGTGCCAGCAGCCCCCGGGGGGCTTATAATGAAAAACTGTTTTTT. The entire variable domain, with the rest obtained from reference TRBV7-2 and TRBJ1-4, is as follows: GAGVSQSPSNKVTEKGKDVELRCDPISGHTALYWYRQSLGQGLEFLIYFQGNSAPDKSGLPSDRFSAERTGGSVSTLTIQRTQQEDSAVYLCASSPRGAYNEKLFFGSGTQLSVL.

The V call is TRBV9, the J call TRBJ2-7, with 7 positions matching TRBD1. Trimming took 0 bases from V and 3 from J; bases not matched to a gene: 3. This CDR3 is built from 14 residues. The V gene's germline CDR1 is SGDLS and CDR2 YYNGEE. This CDR3 is CASSVAAGGYEQYF. The CDR3 nucleotides read TGTGCCAGCAGCGTAGCAGCAGGGGGCTACGAGCAGTACTTC.

This clone was seen just once. This rearrangement joins TRBV6-1 to TRBJ2-1; 12 positions agree with TRBD2. Germline-derived CDR1 and CDR2 are MNHNS and SASEGT. The trim removed 4 bases at V and 3 bases at J, leaving 4 bases unmatched. The CDR3 totals 16 residues. CDR3 sequence reads: CASSGLAGADYNEQFF. In DNA, the CDR3 is TGTGCCAGCAGTGGACTAGCGGGGGCCGACTACAATGAGCAGTTCTTC.

The chain joins TRBV7-2 to TRBJ2-7; possible D gene TRBD1, 5 bases. The CDR3 contains 14 residues. The V gene lost 1 base and the J gene lost 4 bases, with 11 bases spanning the gap. Germline-derived CDR1 and CDR2 are SGHTA and FQGNSA. The CDR3 region has the DNA TGTGCCAGCAGCTTAGATCTTGGGGCATACGAGCAGTACTTC. Its protein is CASSLDLGAYEQYF.

V and J are TRBV25-1 and TRBJ2-7, with 9 bases that match TRBD1. The CDR3 is made up of 17 amino acids. Germline lookup yields CDR1 MGHDK and CDR2 SYGVNS. The J segment lost 0 bases and the V segment lost 5 bases, leaving 11 bases of the junction unmatched. DNA for the CDR3: TGTGCCAGCAGTCCCGTCCCGGGACAGGGATCCTCCTACGAGCAGTACTTC. Its translation: CASSPVPGQGSSYEQYF.

The J gene is TRBJ2-2, the V gene TRBV5-6; 12 positions match TRBD2. J gave up 6 bases and V 3 bases, and 3 bases lay outside the gene matches. The CDR3 extends over 15 amino acids. The germline V gene has CDR1 SGHDT and CDR2 YYEEEE. This chain's CDR3 is CASSSSGRAPGELFF. The CDR3 DNA reads TGTGCCAGCAGCTCTAGCGGGAGGGCCCCCGGGGAGCTGTTTTTT.